This TCR beta chain is from a study of blood T cell repertoires in COVID-19. Study context: Acute and convalescent COVID-19 specimens originated in the United States, Italy and Spain. Sample material is recorded as cDNA or gDNA derived from T cells, B-cell-depleted T cells, or PBMCs.

As handled by the study authors: Reference gene primers were amplified, and this amplification served to estimate nucleated cell counts. Using immunoSEQ multiplex PCR, the repertoire was profiled, and TCRdb retains in-frame clones only, with some absent. That table gives V, J and clone size, and the DNA gave D and trimming. The sample holds roughly 38,000 clones; roughly four fifths are singletons and the top ten take roughly 38%. The germline V gene has CDR1 LGHDT and CDR2 YNNKEL (reference sequence). The CDR3 consists of 12 residues. V lost 11 bases and J 0 bases, leaving 8 bases between the germline ends.

This TCR came from a man between 40 and 49 years old with active or convalescent COVID-19. This rearrangement joins TRBV3-1 (or the pseudogene TRBV3-2) to TRBJ1-3; D gene uncertain. The specimen was peripheral blood. The CDR3 loop is CAAGDSGNTIYF. CDR3 DNA: TGTGCCGCCGGGGACTCTGGAAACACCATATATTTT.